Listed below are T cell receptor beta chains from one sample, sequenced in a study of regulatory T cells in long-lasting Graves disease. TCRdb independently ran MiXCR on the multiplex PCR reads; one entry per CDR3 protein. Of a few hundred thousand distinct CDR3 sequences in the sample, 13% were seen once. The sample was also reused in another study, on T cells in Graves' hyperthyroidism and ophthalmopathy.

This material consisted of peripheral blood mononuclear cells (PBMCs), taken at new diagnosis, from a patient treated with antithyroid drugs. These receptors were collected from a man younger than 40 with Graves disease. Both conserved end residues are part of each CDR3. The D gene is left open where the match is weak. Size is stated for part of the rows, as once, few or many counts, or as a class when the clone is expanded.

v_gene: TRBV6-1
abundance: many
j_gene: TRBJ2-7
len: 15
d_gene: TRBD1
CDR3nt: TGTGCCAGCAGGATCCGGGACAGGGGGTTCCACGAGCAGTACTTC
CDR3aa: CASRIRDRGFHEQYF

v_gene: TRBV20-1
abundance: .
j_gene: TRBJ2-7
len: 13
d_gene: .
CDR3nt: TGCAGTGCGAGGGACCCAAGCTCCTACGAGCAGTACTTC
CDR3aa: CSARDPSSYEQYF

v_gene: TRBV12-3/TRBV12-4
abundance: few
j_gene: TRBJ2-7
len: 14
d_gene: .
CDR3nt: TGTGCCAGCAGTGGAGGTTCCTGGTCCTACGAGCAGTACTTC
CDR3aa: CASSGGSWSYEQYF

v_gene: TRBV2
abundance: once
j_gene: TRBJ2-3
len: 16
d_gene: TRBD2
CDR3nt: TGTGCCAGCGGGGGGTTTAGCGGGAGGGTCACAGATACGCAGTATTTT
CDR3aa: CASGGFSGRVTDTQYF

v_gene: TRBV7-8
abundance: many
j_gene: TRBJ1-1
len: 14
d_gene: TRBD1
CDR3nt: TGTGCCAGCAGCTCCCGGGACAGGGACACTGAAGCTTTCTTT
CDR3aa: CASSSRDRDTEAFF

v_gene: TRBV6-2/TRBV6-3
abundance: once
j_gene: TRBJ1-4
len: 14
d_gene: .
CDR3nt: TGTGCCAGCAGTGACCCAGGTATCGGTGAAAAACTGTTTTTT
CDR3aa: CASSDPGIGEKLFF

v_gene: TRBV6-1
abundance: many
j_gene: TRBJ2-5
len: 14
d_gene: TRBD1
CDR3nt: TGTGCCACCAAATCCGGGACAGGTCAAGAGACCCAGTACTTC
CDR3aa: CATKSGTGQETQYF

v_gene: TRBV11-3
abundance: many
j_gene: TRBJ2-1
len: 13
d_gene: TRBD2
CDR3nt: TGTGCCAGCAGCAAAGATCGGGACGGGAGGGAACTCTTC
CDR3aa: CASSKDRDGRELF

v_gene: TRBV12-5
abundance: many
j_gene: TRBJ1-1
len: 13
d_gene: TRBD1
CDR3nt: TGTGCTAGTGGGGGACAGGAGGGCACTGAAGCTTTCTTT
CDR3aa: CASGGQEGTEAFF

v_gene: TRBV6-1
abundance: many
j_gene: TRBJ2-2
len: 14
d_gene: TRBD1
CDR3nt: TGTGCCAGCACCAGGGACAGGACCACCGGGGAGCTGTTTTTT
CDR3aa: CASTRDRTTGELFF

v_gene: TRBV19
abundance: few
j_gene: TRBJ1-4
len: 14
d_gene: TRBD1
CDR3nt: TGTGCCAGTAGTCCGACAGGGACCCACGAAAAACTGTTTTTT
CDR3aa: CASSPTGTHEKLFF